This T cell receptor (beta chain) emerged from a study of shared T cell receptors in the human thymus. Clones were read by immunoSEQ multiplex PCR, and TCRdb kept only the in-frame ones, dropping some. The table includes over 350,000 clones, 85% to 95% detected once. The V end lost 5 bases, the J end lost 4 bases, and 15 bases lay between the germline ends. This CDR3 spans 15 amino acids. CDR1 and CDR2 (germline): PRHDT, FYEKMQ (reference sequence). Source material: thymocytes. The receptor was derived from a human donor. This chain connects TRBV13 to TRBJ1-3, with D possibly being TRBD1 (5 bases). The CDR3 here is CASSPSVGVGNTIYF. The CDR3, as DNA: TGTGCCAGCAGCCCCTCGGTGGGGGTCGGAAACACCATATATTTT.